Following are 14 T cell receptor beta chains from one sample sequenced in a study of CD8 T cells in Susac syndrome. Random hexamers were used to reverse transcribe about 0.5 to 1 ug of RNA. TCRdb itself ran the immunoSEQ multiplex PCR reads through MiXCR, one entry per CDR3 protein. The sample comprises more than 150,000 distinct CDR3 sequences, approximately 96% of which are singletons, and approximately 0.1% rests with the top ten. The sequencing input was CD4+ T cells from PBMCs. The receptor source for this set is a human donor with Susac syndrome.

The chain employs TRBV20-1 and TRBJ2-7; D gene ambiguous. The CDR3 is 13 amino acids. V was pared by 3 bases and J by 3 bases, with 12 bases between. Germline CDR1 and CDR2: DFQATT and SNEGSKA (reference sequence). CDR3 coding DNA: TGCAGTGCTAGCATATTGCTGGACTACGAGCAGTACTTC. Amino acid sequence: CSASILLDYEQYF.

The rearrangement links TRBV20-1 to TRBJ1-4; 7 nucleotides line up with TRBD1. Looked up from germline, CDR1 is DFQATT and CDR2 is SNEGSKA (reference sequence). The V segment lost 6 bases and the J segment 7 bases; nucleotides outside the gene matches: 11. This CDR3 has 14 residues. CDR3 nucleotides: TGCAGTGCATCGGACCCGGGACAGAGTGAAAAACTGTTTTTT. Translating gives CSASDPGQSEKLFF.

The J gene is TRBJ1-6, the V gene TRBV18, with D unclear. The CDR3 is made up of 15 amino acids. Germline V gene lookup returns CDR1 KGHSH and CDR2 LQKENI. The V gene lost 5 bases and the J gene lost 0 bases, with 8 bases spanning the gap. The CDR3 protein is CASSESSSYNSPLHF. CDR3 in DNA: TGTGCCAGCTCAGAGTCGAGCTCCTATAATTCACCCCTCCACTTT. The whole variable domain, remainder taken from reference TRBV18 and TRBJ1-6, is NAGVMQNPRHLVRRRGQEARLRCSPMKGHSHVYWYRQLPEEGLKFMVYLQKENIIDESGMPKERFSAEFPKEGPSILRIQQVVRGDSAAYFCASSESSSYNSPLHFGNGTRLTVT.

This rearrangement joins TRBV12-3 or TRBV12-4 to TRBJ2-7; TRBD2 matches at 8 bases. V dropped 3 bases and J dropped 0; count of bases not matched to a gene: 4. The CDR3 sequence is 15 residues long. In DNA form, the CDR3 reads TGTGCCAGCAGTTTTTGGGGGACTAGCTCCTACGAGCAGTACTTC. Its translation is CASSFWGTSSYEQYF.

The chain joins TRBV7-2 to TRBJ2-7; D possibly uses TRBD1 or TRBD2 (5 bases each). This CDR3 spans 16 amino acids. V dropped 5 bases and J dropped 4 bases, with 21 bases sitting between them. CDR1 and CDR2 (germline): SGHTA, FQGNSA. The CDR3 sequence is CASSARPWTGQYEQYF. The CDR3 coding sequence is TGTGCCAGCAGCGCCCGGCCATGGACGGGGCAGTACGAGCAGTACTTC.

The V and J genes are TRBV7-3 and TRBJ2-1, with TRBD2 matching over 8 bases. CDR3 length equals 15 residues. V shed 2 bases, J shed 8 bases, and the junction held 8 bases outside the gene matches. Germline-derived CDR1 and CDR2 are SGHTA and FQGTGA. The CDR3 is CASSLAGGSLYEQFF. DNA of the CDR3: TGTGCCAGCAGCTTAGCGGGGGGTTCCCTGTATGAGCAGTTCTTC.

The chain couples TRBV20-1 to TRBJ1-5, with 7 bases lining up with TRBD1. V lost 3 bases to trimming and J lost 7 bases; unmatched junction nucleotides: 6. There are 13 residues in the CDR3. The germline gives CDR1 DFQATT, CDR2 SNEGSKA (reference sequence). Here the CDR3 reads CSARIDRDQPQHF. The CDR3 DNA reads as TGCAGTGCTAGGATTGACAGGGACCAGCCCCAGCATTTT.

The CDR3 reads CASSPSTSYNEQFF. CDR3 DNA: TGTGCCAGCAGCCCGTCGACCTCCTACAATGAGCAGTTCTTC. The J gene is TRBJ2-1, the V gene TRBV9; D is ambiguous. This CDR3 comprises 14 residues. Germline loops: CDR1 SGDLS, CDR2 YYNGEE. V was trimmed by 4 bases and J by 0 bases, leaving 8 bases between them. Variable domain in full (rest from reference TRBV9 and TRBJ2-1): DSGVTQTPKHLITATGQRVTLRCSPRSGDLSVYWYQQSLDQGLQFLIQYYNGEERAKGNILERFSAQQFPDLHSELNLSSLELGDSALYFCASSPSTSYNEQFFGPGTRLTVL.

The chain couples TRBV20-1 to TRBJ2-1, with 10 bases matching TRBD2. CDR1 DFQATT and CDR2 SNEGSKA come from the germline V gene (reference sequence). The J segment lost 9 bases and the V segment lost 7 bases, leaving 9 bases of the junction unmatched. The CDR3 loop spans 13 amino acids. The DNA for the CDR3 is TGCAGTGTCGGGATAGCGGGGGGCGCTGAGCAGTTCTTC. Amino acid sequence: CSVGIAGGAEQFF.

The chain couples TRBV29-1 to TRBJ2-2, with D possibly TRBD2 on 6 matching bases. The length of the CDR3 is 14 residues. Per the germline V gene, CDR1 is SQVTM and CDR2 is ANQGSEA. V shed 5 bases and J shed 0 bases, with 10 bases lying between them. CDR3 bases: TGCAGCGTTAGGCGGGAAACGAACACCGGGGAGCTGTTTTTT. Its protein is CSVRRETNTGELFF.

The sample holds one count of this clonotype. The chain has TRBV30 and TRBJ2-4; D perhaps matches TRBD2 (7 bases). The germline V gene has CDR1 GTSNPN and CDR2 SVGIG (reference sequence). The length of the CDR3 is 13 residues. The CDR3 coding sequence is TGTGCTGGAGAGTCCGGGGGGCTGGACATTCAGTACTTC. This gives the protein CAGESGGLDIQYF.

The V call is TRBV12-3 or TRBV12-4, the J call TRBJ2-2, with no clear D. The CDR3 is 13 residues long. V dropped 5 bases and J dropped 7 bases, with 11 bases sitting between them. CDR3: CASSPLLGGELFF. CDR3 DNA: TGTGCCAGCAGTCCCCTATTGGGCGGGGAGCTGTTTTTT.

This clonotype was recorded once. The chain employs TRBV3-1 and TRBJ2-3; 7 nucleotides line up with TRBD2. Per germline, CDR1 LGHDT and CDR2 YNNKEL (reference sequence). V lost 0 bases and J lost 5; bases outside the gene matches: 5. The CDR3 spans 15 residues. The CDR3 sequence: CASSQDASGRDTQYF. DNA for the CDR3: TGTGCCAGCAGCCAAGATGCTAGCGGACGAGATACGCAGTATTTT.

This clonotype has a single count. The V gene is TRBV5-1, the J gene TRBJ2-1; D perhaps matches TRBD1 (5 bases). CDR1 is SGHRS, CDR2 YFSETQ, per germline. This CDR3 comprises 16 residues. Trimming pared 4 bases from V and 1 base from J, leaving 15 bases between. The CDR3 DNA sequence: TGCGCCAGCAGCGCCAGGGCCAGGATATCCTACAATGAGCAGTTCTTC. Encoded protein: CASSARARISYNEQFF.